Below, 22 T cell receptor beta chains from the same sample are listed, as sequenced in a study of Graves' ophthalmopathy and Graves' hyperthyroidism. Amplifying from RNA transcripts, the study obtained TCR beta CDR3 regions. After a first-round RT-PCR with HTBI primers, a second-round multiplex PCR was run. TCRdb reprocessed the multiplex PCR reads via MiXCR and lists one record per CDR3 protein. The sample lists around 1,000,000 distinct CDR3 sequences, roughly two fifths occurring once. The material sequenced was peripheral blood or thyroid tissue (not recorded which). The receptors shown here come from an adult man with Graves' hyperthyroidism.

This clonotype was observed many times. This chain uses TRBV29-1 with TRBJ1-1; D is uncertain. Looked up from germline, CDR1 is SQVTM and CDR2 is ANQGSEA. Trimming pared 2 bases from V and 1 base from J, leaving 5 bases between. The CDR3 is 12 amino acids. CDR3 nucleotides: TGCAGCGTTGAACGACCGAACACTGAAGCTTTCTTT. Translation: CSVERPNTEAFF. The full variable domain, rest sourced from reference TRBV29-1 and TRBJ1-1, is SAVISQKPSRDICQRGTSLTIQCQVDSQVTMMFWYRQQPGQSLTLIATANQGSEATYESGFVIDKFPISRPNLTFSTLTVSNMSPEDSSIYLCSVERPNTEAFFGQGTRLTVV.

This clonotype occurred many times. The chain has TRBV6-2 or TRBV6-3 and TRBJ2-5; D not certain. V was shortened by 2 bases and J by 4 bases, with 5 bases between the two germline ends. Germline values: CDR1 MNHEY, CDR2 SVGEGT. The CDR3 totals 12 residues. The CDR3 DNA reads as TGTGCCAGCAGTTACGGGGTAGAGACCCAGTACTTC. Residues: CASSYGVETQYF.

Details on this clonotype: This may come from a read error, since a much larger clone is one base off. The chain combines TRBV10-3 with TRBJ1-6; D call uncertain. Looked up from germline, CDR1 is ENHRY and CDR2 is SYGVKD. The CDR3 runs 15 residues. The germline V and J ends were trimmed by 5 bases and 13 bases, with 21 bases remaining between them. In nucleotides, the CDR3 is TGTGCCATCAGTTACTCCACGCCTTCGACAAGTCCCCTCCACTTT. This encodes CAISYSTPSTSPLHF.

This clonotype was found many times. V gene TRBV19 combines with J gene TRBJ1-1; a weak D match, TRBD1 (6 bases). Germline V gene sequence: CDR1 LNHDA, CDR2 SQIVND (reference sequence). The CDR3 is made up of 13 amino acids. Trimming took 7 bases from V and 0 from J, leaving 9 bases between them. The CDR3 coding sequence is TGTGCCAGTAAGGGGGGGATGAACACTGAAGCTTTCTTT. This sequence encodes CASKGGMNTEAFF.

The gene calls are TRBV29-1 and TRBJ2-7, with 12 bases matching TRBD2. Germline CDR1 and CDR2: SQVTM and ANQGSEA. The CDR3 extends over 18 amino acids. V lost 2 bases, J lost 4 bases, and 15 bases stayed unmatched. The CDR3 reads CSVESLDGPGTSGYEQYF. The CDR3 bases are TGCAGCGTTGAATCCCTAGATGGGCCGGGGACTAGCGGGTACGAGCAGTACTTC.

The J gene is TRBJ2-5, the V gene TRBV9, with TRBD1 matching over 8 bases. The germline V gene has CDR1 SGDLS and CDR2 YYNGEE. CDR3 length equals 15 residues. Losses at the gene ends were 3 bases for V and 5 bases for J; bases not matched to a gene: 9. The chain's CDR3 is CASSGWTGREETQYF. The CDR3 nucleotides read TGTGCCAGCAGCGGATGGACAGGGCGCGAGGAGACCCAGTACTTC.

The CDR3 loop is CAISEGTGDGYTF. The CDR3 DNA reads TGTGCCATCAGTGAGGGGACAGGGGATGGCTACACCTTC. The rearrangement links TRBV10-3 to TRBJ1-2; 10 bases are a match to TRBD1. The ends lost 2 bases at V and 6 bases at J; junction bases unmatched: 0. The CDR3 consists of 13 residues. Per the germline V gene, CDR1 is ENHRY and CDR2 is SYGVKD.

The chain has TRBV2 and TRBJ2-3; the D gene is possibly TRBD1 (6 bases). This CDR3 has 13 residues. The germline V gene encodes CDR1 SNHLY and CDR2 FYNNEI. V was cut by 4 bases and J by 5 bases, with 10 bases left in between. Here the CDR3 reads CASSVYRVDTQYF. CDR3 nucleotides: TGTGCCAGCAGTGTCTACAGGGTAGATACGCAGTATTTT.

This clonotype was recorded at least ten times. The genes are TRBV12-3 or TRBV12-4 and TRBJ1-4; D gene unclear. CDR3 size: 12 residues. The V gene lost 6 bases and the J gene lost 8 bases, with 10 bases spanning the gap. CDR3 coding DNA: TGTGCCAGCAGACGAGTAGGGGAAAAACTGTTTTTT. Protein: CASRRVGEKLFF.

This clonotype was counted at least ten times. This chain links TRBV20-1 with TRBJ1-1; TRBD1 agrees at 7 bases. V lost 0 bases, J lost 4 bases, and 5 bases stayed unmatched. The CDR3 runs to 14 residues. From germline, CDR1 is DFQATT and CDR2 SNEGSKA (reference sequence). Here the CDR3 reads CSAREGGSSTEAFF. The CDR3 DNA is TGCAGTGCTAGAGAAGGGGGCAGTAGCACTGAAGCTTTCTTT.

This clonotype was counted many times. Written as DNA, the CDR3 is TGTGCCAGCAGTCCAGGGAGTCGCAATCAGCCCCAGCATTTT. This gives the protein CASSPGSRNQPQHF. The chain recombines TRBV6-4 with TRBJ1-5; D is perhaps TRBD1 (5 bases). The germline CDR1 and CDR2 sequences are MRHNA and SNTAGT. CDR3 length: 14 residues. Trimming stripped 5 bases from V and 2 bases from J, with 10 bases between.

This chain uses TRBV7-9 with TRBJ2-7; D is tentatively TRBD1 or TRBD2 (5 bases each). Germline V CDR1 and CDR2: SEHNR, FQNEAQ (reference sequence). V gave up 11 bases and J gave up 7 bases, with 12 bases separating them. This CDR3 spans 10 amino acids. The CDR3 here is CAPVWGEQYF. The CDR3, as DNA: TGTGCCCCTGTCTGGGGGGAGCAGTACTTC.

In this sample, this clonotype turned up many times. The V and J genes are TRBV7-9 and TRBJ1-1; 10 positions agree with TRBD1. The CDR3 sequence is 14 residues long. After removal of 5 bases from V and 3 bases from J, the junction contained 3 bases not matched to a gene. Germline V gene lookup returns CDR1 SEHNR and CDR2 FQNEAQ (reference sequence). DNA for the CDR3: TGTGCCAGCAGCAAGGACAGGGGGTACACTGAAGCTTTCTTT. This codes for CASSKDRGYTEAFF.

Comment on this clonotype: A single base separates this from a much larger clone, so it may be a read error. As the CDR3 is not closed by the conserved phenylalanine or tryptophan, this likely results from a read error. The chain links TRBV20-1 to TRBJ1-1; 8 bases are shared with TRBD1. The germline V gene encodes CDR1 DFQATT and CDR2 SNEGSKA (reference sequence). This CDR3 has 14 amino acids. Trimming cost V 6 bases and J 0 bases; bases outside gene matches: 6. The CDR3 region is CSAFRGHMNTEAFL. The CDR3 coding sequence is TGCAGTGCGTTCAGGGGGCACATGAACACTGAAGCTTTCCTT.

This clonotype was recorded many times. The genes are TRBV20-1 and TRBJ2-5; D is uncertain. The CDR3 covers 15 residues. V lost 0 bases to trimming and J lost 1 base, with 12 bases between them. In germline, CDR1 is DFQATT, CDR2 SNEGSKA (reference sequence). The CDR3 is CSARDLGGVQETQYF. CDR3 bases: TGCAGTGCTAGAGATCTGGGCGGAGTCCAAGAGACCCAGTACTTC.

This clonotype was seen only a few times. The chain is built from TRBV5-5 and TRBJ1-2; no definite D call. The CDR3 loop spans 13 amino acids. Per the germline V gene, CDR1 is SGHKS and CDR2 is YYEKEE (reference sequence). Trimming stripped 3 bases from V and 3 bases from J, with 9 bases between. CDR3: CASSSVDHYGYTF. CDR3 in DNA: TGTGCCAGCAGCTCCGTGGACCACTATGGCTACACCTTC.

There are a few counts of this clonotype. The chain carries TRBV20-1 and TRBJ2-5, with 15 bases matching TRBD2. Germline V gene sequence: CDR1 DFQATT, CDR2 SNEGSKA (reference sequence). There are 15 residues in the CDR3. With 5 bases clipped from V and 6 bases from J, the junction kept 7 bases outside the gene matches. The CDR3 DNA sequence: TGCAGTGCTCGGACTAGCGGGGGGGCCTGGAAGACCCAGTACTTC. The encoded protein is CSARTSGGAWKTQYF.

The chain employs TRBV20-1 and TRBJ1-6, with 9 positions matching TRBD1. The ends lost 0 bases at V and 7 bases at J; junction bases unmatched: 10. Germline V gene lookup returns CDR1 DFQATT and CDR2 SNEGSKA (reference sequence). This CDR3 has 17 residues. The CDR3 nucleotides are TGCAGTGCTAGAGATCAGTCGGGACAGGGACACAATTCACCCCTCCACTTT. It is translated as CSARDQSGQGHNSPLHF.

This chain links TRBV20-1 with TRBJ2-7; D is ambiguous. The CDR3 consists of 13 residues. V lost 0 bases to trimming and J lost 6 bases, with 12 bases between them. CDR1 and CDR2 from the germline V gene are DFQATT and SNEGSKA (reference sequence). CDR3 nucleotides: TGCAGTGCTAGAGAAGAATTAGGGTCCGAGCAGTACTTC. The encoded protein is CSAREELGSEQYF.

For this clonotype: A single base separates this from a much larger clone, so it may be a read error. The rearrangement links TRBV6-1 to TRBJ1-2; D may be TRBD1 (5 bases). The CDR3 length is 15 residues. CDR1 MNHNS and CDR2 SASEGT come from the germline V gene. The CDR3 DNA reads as TGTGCCAGCAGTCGGGACGGCAACTCGAACTATGGCCACACCTTC. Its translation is CASSRDGNSNYGHTF.

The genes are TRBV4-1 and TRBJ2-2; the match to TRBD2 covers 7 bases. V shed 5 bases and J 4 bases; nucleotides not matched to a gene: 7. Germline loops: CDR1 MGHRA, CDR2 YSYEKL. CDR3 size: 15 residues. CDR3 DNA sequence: TGCGCCAGCAGCGGCAGCGGGGCTTTCACCGGGGAGCTGTTTTTT. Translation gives CASSGSGAFTGELFF.

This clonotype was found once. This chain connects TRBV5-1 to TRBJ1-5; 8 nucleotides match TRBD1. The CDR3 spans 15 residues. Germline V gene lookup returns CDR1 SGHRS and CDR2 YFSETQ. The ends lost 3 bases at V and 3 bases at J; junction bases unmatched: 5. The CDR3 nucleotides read TGCGCCAGCAGCTGGGAGGGACAGGTCAATCAGCCCCAGCATTTT. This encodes CASSWEGQVNQPQHF.